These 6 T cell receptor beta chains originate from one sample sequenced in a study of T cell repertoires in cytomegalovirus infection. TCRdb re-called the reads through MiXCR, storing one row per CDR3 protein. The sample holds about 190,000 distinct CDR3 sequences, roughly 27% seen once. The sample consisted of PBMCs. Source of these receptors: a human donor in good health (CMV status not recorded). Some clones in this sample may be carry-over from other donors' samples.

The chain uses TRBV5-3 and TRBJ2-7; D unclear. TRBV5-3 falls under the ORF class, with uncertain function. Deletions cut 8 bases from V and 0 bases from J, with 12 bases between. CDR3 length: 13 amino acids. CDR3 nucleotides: TGTGCCAGCAGGCTATTCAGCTCCTACGAGCAGTACTTC. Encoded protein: CASRLFSSYEQYF.

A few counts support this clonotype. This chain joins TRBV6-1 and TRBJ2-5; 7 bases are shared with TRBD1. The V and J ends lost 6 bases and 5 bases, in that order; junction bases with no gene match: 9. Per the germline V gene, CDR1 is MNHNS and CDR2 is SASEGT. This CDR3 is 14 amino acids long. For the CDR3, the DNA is TGTGCCAGCAGAAACAGGGGTATGGAGGAGACCCAGTACTTC. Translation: CASRNRGMEETQYF.

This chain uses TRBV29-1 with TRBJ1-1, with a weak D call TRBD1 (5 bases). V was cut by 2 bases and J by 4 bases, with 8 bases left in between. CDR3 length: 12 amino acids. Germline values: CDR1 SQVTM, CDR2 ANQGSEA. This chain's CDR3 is CSVEYGATEAFF. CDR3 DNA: TGCAGCGTTGAATATGGGGCCACTGAAGCTTTCTTT. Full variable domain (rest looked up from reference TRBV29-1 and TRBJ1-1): SAVISQKPSRDICQRGTSLTIQCQVDSQVTMMFWYRQQPGQSLTLIATANQGSEATYESGFVIDKFPISRPNLTFSTLTVSNMSPEDSSIYLCSVEYGATEAFFGQGTRLTVV.

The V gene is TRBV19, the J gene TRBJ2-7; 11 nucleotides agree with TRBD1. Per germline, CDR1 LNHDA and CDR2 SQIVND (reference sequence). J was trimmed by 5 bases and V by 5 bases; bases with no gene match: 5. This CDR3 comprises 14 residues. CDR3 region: CASSARTGGNEQYF. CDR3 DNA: TGTGCCAGTAGTGCTCGGACAGGGGGCAACGAGCAGTACTTC.

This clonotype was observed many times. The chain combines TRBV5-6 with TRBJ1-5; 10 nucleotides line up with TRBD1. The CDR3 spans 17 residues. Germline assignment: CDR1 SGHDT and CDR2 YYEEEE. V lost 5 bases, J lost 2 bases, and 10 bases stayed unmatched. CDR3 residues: CASSSRDRGRGNQPQHF. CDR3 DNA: TGTGCCAGCAGTTCCCGGGACAGGGGTCGCGGCAATCAGCCCCAGCATTTT.

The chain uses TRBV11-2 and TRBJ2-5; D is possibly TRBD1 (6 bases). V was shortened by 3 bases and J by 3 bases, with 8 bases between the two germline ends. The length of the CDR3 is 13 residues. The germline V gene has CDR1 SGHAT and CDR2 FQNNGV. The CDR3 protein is CASSFRTEETQYF. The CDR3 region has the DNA TGTGCCAGCAGCTTTAGGACAGAAGAGACCCAGTACTTC.